This TCR beta chain was profiled in a study of blood T cell repertoires in COVID-19. Per the study methods: It was from reference gene primer amplification that nucleated cell counts were estimated. Sequenced by immunoSEQ multiplex PCR; TCRdb stores in-frame clones only, minus some. D and trimming come from the DNA, and the V and J calls and clone size come from that table. Of 28,000 or so clones in the sample, 88% were seen once. The sample consisted of peripheral blood. The receptor's source is a man between 60 and 70 years old with COVID-19, enrolled during active disease.

The CDR3: CASSIGEYGYTF. CDR3 nucleotides: TGTGCCAGTAGTATCGGGGAGTATGGCTACACCTTC. The chain carries TRBV19 and TRBJ1-2; D is ambiguous. Germline CDR1 and CDR2: LNHDA and SQIVND (reference sequence). Deletions cut 3 bases from V and 5 bases from J, with 7 bases between. This CDR3 is built from 12 residues.